This paragraph covers one TCR beta chain sequence. The record originates from a study of blood T cell repertoires in COVID-19. Study as a whole: The study drew acute and convalescent COVID-19 samples from the United States, Italy and Spain. The cDNA or gDNA used as material had been derived from T cells, B-cell-depleted T cells, or PBMCs.

As processed by the authors: Reference gene primer amplification gave estimated nucleated cell counts. TCRdb's table, derived via immunoSEQ multiplex PCR, lists solely in-frame clones and lacks some. V, J and clone size reflect that table, while D and trimming were determined from the DNA. The table lists approximately 80,000 clones, roughly 80% of them singletons, with around 10% in the top ten. This CDR3 comprises 11 residues. The ends lost 7 bases at V and 3 bases at J; junction bases unmatched: 2. Germline V gives CDR1 DFQATT, CDR2 SNEGSKA (reference sequence). This TCR was sampled from a human donor in a cohort sampled during active COVID-19. The chain combines TRBV20-1 with TRBJ2-7; 8 positions match TRBD1. Sequenced material: peripheral blood. This CDR3 is CSVTGGYEQYF. The DNA for the CDR3 is TGCAGTGTAACAGGGGGCTACGAGCAGTACTTC.